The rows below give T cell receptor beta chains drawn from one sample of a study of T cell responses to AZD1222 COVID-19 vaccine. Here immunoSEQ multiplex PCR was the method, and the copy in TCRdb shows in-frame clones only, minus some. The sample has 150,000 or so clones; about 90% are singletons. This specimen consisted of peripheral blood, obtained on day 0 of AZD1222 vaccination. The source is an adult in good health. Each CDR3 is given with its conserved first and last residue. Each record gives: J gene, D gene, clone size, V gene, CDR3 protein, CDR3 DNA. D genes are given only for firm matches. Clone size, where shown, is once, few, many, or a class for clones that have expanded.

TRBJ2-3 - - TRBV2 CASSGRGATDTQYF TGTGCCAGCAGCGGGCGGGGCGCGACAGATACGCAGTATTTT
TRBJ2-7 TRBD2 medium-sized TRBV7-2 CASSSGPPGTSGRAGEQYF TGTGCCAGCAGCTCCGGACCCCCTGGGACTAGCGGGAGGGCTGGCGAGCAGTACTTC
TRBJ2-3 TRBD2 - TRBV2 CATTWAGGDTDTQYF TGTGCCACCACATGGGCGGGAGGGGACACAGATACGCAGTATTTT
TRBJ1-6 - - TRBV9 CASSVGGRDGLRGPLHF TGTGCCAGCAGCGTAGGAGGGCGTGACGGACTCCGGGGACCCCTCCACTTT
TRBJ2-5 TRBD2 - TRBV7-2 CASSLALKILTKLGEGLETQYF TGTGCCAGCAGCTTAGCGCTAAAAATCCTAACTAAACTAGGGGAGGGCCTAGAGACCCAGTACTTC
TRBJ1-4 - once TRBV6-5 CASSLTPTNEKLFF TGTGCCAGCAGTCTTACACCAACTAATGAAAAACTGTTTTTT
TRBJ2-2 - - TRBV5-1 CASSWGRGRGTGELFF TGCGCCAGCAGCTGGGGTCGGGGGCGCGGCACCGGGGAGCTGTTTTTT
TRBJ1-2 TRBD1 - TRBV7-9 CASSPTDRIYGYTF TGTGCCAGCAGCCCGACGGACAGGATTTATGGCTACACCTTC
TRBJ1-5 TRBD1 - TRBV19 CASIRTGAGNQPQHF TGTGCCAGTATAAGGACAGGTGCGGGCAATCAGCCCCAGCATTTT
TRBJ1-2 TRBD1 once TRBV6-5 CASSTLGQNYGYTF TGTGCCAGCAGTACCCTGGGACAGAACTATGGCTACACCTTC
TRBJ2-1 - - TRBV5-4 CASSPPGTRYNEQFF TGTGCCAGCAGCCCCCCGGGGACACGTTACAATGAGCAGTTCTTC
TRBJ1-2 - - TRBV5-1 CASSLVSEGGYTF TGCGCCAGCAGCTTGGTATCGGAGGGGGGCTACACCTTC
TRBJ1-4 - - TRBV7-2 CASSPGGRSEKLFF TGTGCCAGCAGTCCTGGGGGTCGGTCTGAAAAACTGTTTTTT
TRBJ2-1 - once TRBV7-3 CASSLSESSYNEQFF TGTGCCAGCAGCTTGTCAGAGAGCTCCTACAATGAGCAGTTCTTC
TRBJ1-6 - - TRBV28 CASSLWGGAPYNSPLHF TGTGCCAGCAGTTTATGGGGAGGGGCCCCCTATAATTCACCCCTCCACTTT
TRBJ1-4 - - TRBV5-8 CASSLHLGAVEEKLFF TGTGCCAGCAGCTTGCACCTAGGGGCGGTGGAGGAAAAACTGTTTTTT
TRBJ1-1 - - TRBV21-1 CASSKTGRGGNTEAFF TGTGCCAGCAGCAAAACCGGAAGGGGCGGTAACACTGAAGCTTTCTTT
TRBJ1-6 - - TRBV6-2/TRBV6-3 CASSYFRADNSPLHF TGTGCCAGCAGTTACTTCCGGGCAGATAATTCACCCCTCCACTTT
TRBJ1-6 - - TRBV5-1 CASLKGMAYNSPLHF TGCGCCAGCCTGAAGGGGATGGCCTATAATTCACCCCTCCACTTT
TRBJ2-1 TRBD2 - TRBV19 CASTKLAGAGDEQFF TGTGCCAGTACCAAACTAGCGGGGGCTGGGGATGAGCAGTTCTTC
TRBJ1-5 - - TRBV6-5 CASSRRQASNQPQHF TGTGCCAGCAGTCGGAGACAGGCCAGCAATCAGCCCCAGCATTTT
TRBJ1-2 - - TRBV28 CASSRLTNYGYTF TGTGCCAGCAGTCGCCTTACCAACTATGGCTACACCTTC
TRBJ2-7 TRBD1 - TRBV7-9 CASSSDRGLASYEQYF TGTGCCAGCAGCAGTGACAGGGGTTTGGCATCCTACGAGCAGTACTTC
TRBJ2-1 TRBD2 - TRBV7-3 CASSPGGAGFNEQFF TGTGCCAGCAGCCCCGGGGGGGCGGGGTTCAATGAGCAGTTCTTC
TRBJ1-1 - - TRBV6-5 CAIEGTLNTEAFF TGTGCCATCGAAGGGACATTGAACACTGAAGCTTTCTTT
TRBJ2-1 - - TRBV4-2 CASSQELGSYNEQFF TGTGCCAGCAGCCAAGAGTTGGGCTCCTACAATGAGCAGTTCTTC
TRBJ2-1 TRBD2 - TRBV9 CASSVEWTSGGMFF TGTGCCAGCAGCGTAGAGTGGACTAGCGGGGGAATGTTCTTC
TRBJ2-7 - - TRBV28 CASSKWSGGTYEQYF TGTGCCAGCAGTAAGTGGTCCGGAGGTACCTACGAGCAGTACTTC
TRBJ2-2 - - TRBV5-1 CASSLTQLGARELFF TGCGCCAGCAGCTTGACACAATTAGGGGCCCGGGAGCTGTTTTTT
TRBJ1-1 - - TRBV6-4 CPPTFFQGFFGTEAFF TGTCCCCCAACCTTCTTCCAGGGGTTTTTTGGGACTGAAGCTTTCTTT
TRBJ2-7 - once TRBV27 CASSLRPAVAYEQYF TGTGCCAGCAGTTTACGCCCGGCCGTAGCCTACGAGCAGTACTTC
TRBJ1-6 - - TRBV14 CASSQARLRDNSPLHF TGTGCCAGCAGCCAAGCCCGGTTACGGGATAATTCACCCCTCCACTTT
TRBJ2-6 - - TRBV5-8 CASSLLSGANVLTF TGTGCCAGCAGCCTGCTATCTGGGGCCAACGTCCTGACTTTC
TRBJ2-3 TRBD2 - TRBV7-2 CASRSRRGDSSSTQYF TGTGCCAGCAGGAGTCGTCGGGGGGATTCCTCTAGTACGCAGTATTTT
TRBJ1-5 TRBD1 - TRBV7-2 CASRPGTGRGQPQHF TGTGCCAGCAGACCCGGGACAGGGAGGGGACAGCCCCAGCATTTT
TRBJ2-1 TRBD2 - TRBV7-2 CASSSLAGEPYNEQFF TGTGCCAGCAGTTCACTAGCGGGAGAACCCTACAATGAGCAGTTCTTC
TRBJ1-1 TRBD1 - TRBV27 CASSLWRTGGTNTEAFF TGTGCCAGCAGTTTATGGCGGACAGGGGGCACGAACACTGAAGCTTTCTTT
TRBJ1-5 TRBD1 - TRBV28 CASSPTGTVGSNQPQHF TGTGCCAGCAGTCCGACAGGGACGGTAGGTAGCAATCAGCCCCAGCATTTT
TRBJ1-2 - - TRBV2 CASSGGWRGGGYTF TGTGCCAGCAGTGGGGGCTGGAGAGGAGGCGGCTACACCTTC
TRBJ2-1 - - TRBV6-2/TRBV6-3 CASSNNEQFF TGTGCCAGCAGTAACAATGAGCAGTTCTTC
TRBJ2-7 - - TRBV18 CASSPRDGNYEQYF TGTGCCAGCTCACCACGCGACGGGAACTACGAGCAGTACTTC
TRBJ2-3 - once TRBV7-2 CASSLGDTSTDTQYF TGTGCCAGCAGCTTAGGGGACACATCCACAGATACGCAGTATTTT
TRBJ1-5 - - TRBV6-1 CASSEAGDFRPQHF TGTGCCAGCAGTGAAGCGGGGGACTTTAGGCCCCAGCATTTT
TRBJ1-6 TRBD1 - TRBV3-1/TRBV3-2 CASSRGKGQRNSPLHF TGTGCCAGCAGCCGAGGCAAGGGACAGCGAAATTCACCCCTCCACTTT
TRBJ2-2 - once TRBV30 CAWSRGPRGTGELFF TGTGCCTGGAGTAGGGGCCCACGAGGCACCGGGGAGCTGTTTTTT
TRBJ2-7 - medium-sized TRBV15 CATSSRGQSPRSSYEQYF TGTGCCACCAGCAGTCGCGGACAGAGCCCCAGGAGCTCCTACGAGCAGTACTTC
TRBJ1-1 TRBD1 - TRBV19 CASWDRGHTEAFF TGTGCCAGCTGGGACAGGGGTCACACTGAAGCTTTCTTT
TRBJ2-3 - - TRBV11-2 CASRELAVTDTQYF TGTGCCAGCAGGGAACTAGCAGTCACAGATACGCAGTATTTT
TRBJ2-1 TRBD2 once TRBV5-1 CASSPWAGVANNEQFF TGCGCCAGCAGCCCCTGGGCGGGAGTAGCGAACAATGAGCAGTTCTTC
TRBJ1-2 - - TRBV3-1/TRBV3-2 CASSQLAAGNYGYTF TGTGCCAGCAGCCAATTGGCGGCCGGGAACTATGGCTACACCTTC
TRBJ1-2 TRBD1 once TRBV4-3 CASSQDPGDRGYTF TGCGCCAGCAGCCAAGATCCTGGGGACAGGGGCTACACCTTC
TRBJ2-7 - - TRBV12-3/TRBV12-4 CASSFSAGRFLYF TGTGCCAGCAGTTTTTCGGCAGGGAGGTTTCTGTACTTC
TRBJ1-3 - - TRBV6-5 CASRSGRNSGNTIYF TGTGCCAGCAGGTCCGGACGGAACTCTGGAAACACCATATATTTT
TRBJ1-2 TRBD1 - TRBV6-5 CASRAQGAGYGYTF TGTGCCAGCAGGGCACAGGGGGCTGGCTATGGCTACACCTTC
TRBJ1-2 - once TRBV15 CATSRGSGYGYTF TGTGCCACCAGCAGAGGTTCAGGCTATGGCTACACCTTC
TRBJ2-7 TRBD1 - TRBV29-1 CSVEGQGAEQYF TGCAGCGTTGAGGGACAGGGGGCCGAGCAGTACTTC
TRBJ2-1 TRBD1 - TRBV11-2 CASSTRTGGASYNEQFF TGTGCCAGCAGCACTAGGACAGGGGGCGCTTCCTACAATGAGCAGTTCTTC
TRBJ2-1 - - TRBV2 CASSVRDQQFF TGTGCCAGCAGTGTTCGGGATCAGCAGTTCTTC